This T cell receptor beta chain was captured in a study of T cell responses to AZD1222 COVID-19 vaccine. Points from the study as a whole: Seropositive AZD1222 recipients at baseline numbered only five to seven. Spike-specific TCR breadth and depth were elevated following two AZD1222 doses. White British people made up most donors, females outnumbered males, and clonal diversity was possibly underestimated.

V was shortened by 4 bases and J by 0 bases, with 11 bases between the two germline ends. Germline CDR1 is SGHRS and CDR2 is YFSETQ. This CDR3 is built from 16 residues. A remark on this clone: The target antigen is unknown.

Here immunoSEQ multiplex PCR was the method, and the copy in TCRdb shows in-frame clones only, minus some. The sample contains 110,000 to 150,000 clones, approximately 91% of which appear only once. The sample consisted of peripheral blood, taken 28 days after the second AZD1222 dose. The chain has TRBV5-1 and TRBJ1-6; D might be TRBD1 (6 bases). The receptor was derived from an adult who received the AZD1222 COVID-19 vaccine. CDR3: CASSTQGSSYNSPLHF. CDR3 DNA: TGCGCCAGCAGCACACAGGGCAGCTCCTATAATTCACCCCTCCACTTT.